This TCR beta chain originates from a study of OX40 agonist ivuxolimab in advanced cancers. Trimming shortened V by 3 bases and J by 2 bases, and 7 bases separated the two germline ends. The CDR3 is made up of 14 amino acids. Germline CDR1 and CDR2: SNHLY and FYNNEI. The protocol was immunoSEQ multiplex PCR, while the TCRdb copy is restricted to in-frame clones and leaves out a portion. The sample consists of about 73,000 clones, around 89% of them appearing once. V is TRBV2 and J is TRBJ1-4; D remains unclear. The sequence came from an adult with an advanced solid tumor such as melanoma, head and neck, liver or kidney cancer. The sample in question was CD4+ or CD8+ T cells sorted from blood, obtained in a trial of the OX40 agonist ivuxolimab. The CDR3 region has the DNA TGTGCCAGCAGTGAGGGCAGGACTAATGAAAAACTGTTTTTT. This translates into CASSEGRTNEKLFF.